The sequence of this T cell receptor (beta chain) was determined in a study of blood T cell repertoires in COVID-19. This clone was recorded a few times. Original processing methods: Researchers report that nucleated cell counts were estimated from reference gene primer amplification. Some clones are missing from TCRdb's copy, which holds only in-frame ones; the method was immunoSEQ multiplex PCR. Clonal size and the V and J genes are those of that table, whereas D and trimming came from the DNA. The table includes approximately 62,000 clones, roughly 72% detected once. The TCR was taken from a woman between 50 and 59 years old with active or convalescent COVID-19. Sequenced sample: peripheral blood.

The CDR3 nucleotides read TGTGCCAGCAGTTTAGTAGGGGCGGCTCAGCCCCAGCATTTT. This encodes CASSLVGAAQPQHF. The chain employs TRBV27 and TRBJ1-5; D is possibly TRBD1 (5 bases). V gave up 2 bases and J gave up 6 bases, with 11 bases separating them. The germline CDR1 and CDR2 sequences are MNHEY and SMNVEV (reference sequence). This CDR3 contains 14 residues.